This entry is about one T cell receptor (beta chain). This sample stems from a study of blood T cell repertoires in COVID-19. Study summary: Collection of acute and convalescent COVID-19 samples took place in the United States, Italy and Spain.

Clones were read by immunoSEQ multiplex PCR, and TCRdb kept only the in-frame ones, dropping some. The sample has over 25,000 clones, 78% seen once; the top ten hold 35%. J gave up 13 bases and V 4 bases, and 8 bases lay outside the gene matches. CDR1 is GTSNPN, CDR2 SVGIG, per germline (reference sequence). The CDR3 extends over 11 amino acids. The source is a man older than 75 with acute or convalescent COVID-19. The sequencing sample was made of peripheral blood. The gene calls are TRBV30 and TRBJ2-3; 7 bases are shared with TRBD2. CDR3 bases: TGTGCCTGGAAAGTACAAGGGAGGGAGTATTTT. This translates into CAWKVQGREYF.